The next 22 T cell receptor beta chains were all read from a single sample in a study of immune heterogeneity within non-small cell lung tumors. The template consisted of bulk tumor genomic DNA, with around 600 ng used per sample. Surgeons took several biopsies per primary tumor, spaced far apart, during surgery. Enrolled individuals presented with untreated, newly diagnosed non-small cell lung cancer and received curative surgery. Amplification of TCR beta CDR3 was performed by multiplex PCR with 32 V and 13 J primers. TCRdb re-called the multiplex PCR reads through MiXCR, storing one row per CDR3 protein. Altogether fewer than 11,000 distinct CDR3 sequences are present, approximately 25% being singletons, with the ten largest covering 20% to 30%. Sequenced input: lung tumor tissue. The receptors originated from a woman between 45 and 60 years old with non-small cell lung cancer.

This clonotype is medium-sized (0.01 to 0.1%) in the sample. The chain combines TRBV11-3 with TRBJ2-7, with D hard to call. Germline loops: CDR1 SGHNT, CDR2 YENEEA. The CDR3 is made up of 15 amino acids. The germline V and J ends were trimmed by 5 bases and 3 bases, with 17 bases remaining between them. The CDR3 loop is CASSLPMDPNYEQYF. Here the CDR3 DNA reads TGTGCCAGCAGCCTCCCTATGGATCCTAACTACGAGCAGTACTTC. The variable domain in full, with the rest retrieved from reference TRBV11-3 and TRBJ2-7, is EAGVVQSPRYKIIEKKQPVAFWCNPISGHNTLYWYLQNLGQGPELLIRYENEEAVDDSQLPKDRFSAERLKGVDSTLKIQPAELGDSAVYLCASSLPMDPNYEQYFGPGTRLTVT.

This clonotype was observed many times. The CDR3 loop reads CASSPTRGSSYNSPLHF. DNA of the CDR3: TGTGCCAGCAGTCCCACCAGGGGAAGCTCCTATAATTCACCCCTCCACTTT. The genes are TRBV28 and TRBJ1-6; tentatively, D is TRBD1 (6 bases). Per the germline V gene, CDR1 is MDHEN and CDR2 is SYDVKM. V gave up 5 bases and J gave up 0 bases, with 14 bases separating them. The CDR3 totals 17 residues.

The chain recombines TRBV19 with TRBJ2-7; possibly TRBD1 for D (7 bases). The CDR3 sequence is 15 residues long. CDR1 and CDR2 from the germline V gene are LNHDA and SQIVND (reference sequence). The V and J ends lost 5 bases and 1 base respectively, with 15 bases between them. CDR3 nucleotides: TGTGCCAGTAGTGCGGGACAGCGATCATCCTACGAGCAGTACTTC. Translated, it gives CASSAGQRSSYEQYF.

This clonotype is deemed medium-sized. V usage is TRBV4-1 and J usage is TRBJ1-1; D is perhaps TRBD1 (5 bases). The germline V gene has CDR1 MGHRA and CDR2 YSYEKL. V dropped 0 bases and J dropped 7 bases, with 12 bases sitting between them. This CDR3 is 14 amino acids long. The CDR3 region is CASSQDRGTLEAFF. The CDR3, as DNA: TGCGCCAGCAGCCAAGATCGAGGGACCCTTGAAGCTTTCTTT.

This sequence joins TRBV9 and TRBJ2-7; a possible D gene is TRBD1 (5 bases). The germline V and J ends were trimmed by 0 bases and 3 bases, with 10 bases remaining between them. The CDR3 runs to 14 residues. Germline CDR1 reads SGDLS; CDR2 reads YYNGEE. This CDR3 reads CASSVGGQNYEQYF. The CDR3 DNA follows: TGTGCCAGCAGCGTAGGGGGCCAGAACTACGAGCAGTACTTC.

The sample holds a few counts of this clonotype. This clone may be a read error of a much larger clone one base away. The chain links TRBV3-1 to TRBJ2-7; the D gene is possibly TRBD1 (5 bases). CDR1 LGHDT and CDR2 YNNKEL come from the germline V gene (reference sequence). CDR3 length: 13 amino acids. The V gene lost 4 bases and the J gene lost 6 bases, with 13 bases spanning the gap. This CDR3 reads CASSPAQGREQYF. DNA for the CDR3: TGTGCCAGCAGCCCCGCTCAGGGCCGCGAGCAGTACTTC.

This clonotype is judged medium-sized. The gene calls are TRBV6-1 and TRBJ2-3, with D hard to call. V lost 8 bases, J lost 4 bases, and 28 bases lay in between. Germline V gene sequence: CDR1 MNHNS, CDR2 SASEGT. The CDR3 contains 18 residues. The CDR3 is CASGLRRLGNLRPDTQYF. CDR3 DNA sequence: TGTGCCAGCGGGCTTAGGAGACTGGGAAATTTGCGACCAGATACGCAGTATTTT.

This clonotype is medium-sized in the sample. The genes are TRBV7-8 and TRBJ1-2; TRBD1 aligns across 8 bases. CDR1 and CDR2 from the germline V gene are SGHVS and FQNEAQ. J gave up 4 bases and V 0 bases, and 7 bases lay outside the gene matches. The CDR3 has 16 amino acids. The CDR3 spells CASSLAANRGGYGYTF. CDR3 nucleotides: TGTGCCAGCAGCTTAGCGGCCAACAGGGGGGGCTATGGCTACACCTTC. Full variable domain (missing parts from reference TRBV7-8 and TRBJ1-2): GAGVSQSPRYKVAKRGQDVALRCDPISGHVSLFWYQQALGQGPEFLTYFQNEAQLDKSGLPSDRFFAERPEGSVSTLKIQRTQQEDSAVYLCASSLAANRGGYGYTFGSGTRLTVV.

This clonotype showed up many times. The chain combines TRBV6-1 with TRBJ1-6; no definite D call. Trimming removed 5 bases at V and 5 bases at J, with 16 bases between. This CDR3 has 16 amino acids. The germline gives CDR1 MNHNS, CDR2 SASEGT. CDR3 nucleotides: TGTGCCAGCAGTTCCCGACATACTAGCCATAATTCACCCCTCCACTTT. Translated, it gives CASSSRHTSHNSPLHF.

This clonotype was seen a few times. CDR3 residues: CASSLDQEGAGAYNEQFF. CDR3 DNA: TGTGCCAGCAGCTTAGATCAGGAGGGAGCGGGGGCCTACAATGAGCAGTTCTTC. The chain has TRBV13 and TRBJ2-1; 8 bases are shared with TRBD2. Trimming removed 1 base from V and 2 bases from J; junction bases left unmatched: 10. This CDR3 is 18 amino acids long. From germline, CDR1 is PRHDT and CDR2 FYEKMQ (reference sequence).

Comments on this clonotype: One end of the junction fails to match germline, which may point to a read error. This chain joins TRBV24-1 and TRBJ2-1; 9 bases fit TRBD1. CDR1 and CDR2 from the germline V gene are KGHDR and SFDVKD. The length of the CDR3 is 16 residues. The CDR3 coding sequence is TGTTCCACCAGTGCCCCCGGGACAGGGCTCGGGAATGAGCAGTTCTTC. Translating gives CSTSAPGTGLGNEQFF.

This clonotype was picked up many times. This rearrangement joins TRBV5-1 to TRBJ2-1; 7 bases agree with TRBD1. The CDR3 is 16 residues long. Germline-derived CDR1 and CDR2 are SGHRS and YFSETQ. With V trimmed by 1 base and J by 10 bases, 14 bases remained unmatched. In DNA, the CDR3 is TGCGCCAGCAGCTTGACAGGGGCAGTCCCGGGCCAAGAGCAGTTCTTC. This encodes CASSLTGAVPGQEQFF.

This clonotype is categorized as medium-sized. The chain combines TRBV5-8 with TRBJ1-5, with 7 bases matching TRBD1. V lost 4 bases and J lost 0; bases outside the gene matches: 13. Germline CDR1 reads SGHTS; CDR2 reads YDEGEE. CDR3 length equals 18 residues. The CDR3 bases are TGTGCCAGCAGCAAGACAGGGACCCTGGGTGTTAGCAATCAGCCCCAGCATTTT. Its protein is CASSKTGTLGVSNQPQHF.

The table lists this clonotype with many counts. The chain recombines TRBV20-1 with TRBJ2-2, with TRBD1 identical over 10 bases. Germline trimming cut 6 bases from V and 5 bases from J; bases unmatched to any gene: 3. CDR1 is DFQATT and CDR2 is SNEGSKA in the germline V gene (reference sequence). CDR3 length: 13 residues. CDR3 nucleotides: TGCAGTGCAGTGGACAGGGGGACCGGGGAGCTGTTTTTT. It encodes CSAVDRGTGELFF.

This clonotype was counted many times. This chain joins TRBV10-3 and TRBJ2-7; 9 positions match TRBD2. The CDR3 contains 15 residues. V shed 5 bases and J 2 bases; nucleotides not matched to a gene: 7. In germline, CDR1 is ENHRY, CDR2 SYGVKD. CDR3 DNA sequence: TGTGCCATCAGTCTCCCTAGCGGGGAGGCCTACGAGCAGTACTTC. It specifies CAISLPSGEAYEQYF.

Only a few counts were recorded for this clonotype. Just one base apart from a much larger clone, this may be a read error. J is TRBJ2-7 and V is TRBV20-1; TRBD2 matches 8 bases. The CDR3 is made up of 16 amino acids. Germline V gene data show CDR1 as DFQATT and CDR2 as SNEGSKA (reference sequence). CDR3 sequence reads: CSTRDLRGSSGNEQYF. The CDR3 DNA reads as TGCAGTACTAGAGACCTAAGAGGGAGTAGCGGGAACGAGCAGTACTTC.

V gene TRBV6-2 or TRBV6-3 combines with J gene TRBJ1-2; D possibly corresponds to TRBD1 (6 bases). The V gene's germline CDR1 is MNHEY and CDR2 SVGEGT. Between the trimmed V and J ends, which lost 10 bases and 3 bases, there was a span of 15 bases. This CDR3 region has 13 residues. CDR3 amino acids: CATQGGDDYGYTF. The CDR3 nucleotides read TGTGCCACACAAGGGGGGGACGACTATGGCTACACCTTC.

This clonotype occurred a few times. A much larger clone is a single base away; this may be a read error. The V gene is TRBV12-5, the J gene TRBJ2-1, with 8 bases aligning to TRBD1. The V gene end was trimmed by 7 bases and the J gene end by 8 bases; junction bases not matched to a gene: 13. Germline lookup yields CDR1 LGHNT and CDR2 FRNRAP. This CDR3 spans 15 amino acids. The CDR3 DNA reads TGTGCTAGTGCGGGCCCAGGGGGCGCTTTCGATGAGCAGTTCTTC. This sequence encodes CASAGPGGAFDEQFF.

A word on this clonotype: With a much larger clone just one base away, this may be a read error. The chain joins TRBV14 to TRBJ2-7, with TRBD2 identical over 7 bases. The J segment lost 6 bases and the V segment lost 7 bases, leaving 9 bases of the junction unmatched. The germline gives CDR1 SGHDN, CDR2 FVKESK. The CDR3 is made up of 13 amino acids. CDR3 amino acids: CASIQTSSGEQYF. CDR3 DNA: TGTGCCAGCATCCAGACCTCTAGCGGCGAGCAGTACTTC.

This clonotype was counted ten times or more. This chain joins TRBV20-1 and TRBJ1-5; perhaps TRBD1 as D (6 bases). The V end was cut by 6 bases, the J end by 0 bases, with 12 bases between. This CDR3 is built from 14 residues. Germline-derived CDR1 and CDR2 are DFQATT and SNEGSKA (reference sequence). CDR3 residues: CSAPRTDSNQPQHF. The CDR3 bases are TGCAGTGCCCCCCGGACAGATAGCAATCAGCCCCAGCATTTT.

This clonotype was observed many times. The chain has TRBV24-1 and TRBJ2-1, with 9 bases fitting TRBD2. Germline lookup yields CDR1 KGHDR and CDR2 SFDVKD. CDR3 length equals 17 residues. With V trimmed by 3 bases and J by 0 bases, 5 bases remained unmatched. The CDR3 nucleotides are TGTGCCACCAGTGATACAAAGCGGGGGGACTCCTACAATGAGCAGTTCTTC. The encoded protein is CATSDTKRGDSYNEQFF.

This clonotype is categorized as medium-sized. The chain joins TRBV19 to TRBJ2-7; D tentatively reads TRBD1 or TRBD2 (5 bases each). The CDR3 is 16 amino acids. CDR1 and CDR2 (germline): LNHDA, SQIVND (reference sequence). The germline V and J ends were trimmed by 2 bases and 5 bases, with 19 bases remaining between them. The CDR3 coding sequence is TGTGCCAGTAGTATAACCCCTGTCTTAGGGGAGAACGAGCAGTACTTC. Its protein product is CASSITPVLGENEQYF.